A single sample is the source of the 30 T cell receptor beta chains below, sequenced in a study of cytomegalovirus exposure and HLA in healthy donors. Data came from immunoSEQ multiplex PCR; TCRdb stores just in-frame clones and leaves some out. Counted here are roughly 50,000 clones, 93% occurring once; the ten biggest clones make up roughly 1.7%. Sequencing used PBMCs. The receptors here all came from a woman younger than 35 in good health and CMV-seropositive.

The chain uses TRBV4-1 and TRBJ1-5; TRBD1 agrees at 7 bases. The germline CDR1 and CDR2 sequences are MGHRA and YSYEKL. This CDR3 contains 14 residues. Trimming removed 0 bases from V and 8 bases from J; junction bases left unmatched: 4. DNA of the CDR3: TGCGCCAGCAGCCAAGAAGGGGGCAGGAAGCCCCAGCATTTT. Amino acids: CASSQEGGRKPQHF.

This chain uses TRBV5-8 with TRBJ2-6, with TRBD1 matching 9 bases. The germline CDR1 and CDR2 sequences are SGHTS and YDEGEE. V shed 4 bases and J 1 base; nucleotides not matched to a gene: 9. The CDR3 has 18 residues. The DNA of the CDR3 is TGTGCCAGCAGCCCTAGACAGGGGGTGGTGTCTGGGGCCAACGTCCTGACTTTC. Its protein product is CASSPRQGVVSGANVLTF.

The gene calls are TRBV9 and TRBJ2-7, with 7 bases lining up with TRBD1. CDR1 is SGDLS and CDR2 is YYNGEE in the germline V gene. The CDR3 is 12 amino acids. V shed 2 bases, J shed 6 bases, and the junction held 2 bases outside the gene matches. In nucleotides, the CDR3 is TGTGCCAGCAGCGTCTCAGGGGGCGAGCAGTACTTC. This translates into CASSVSGGEQYF. The full variable domain, in which reference TRBV9 and TRBJ2-7 provide the parts outside the CDR3, is DSGVTQTPKHLITATGQRVTLRCSPRSGDLSVYWYQQSLDQGLQFLIQYYNGEERAKGNILERFSAQQFPDLHSELNLSSLELGDSALYFCASSVSGGEQYFGPGTRLTVT.

V and J are TRBV5-6 and TRBJ2-2; D remains ambiguous. V was shortened by 2 bases and J by 5 bases, with 10 bases between the two germline ends. Germline assignment: CDR1 SGHDT and CDR2 YYEEEE. The CDR3 has 14 amino acids. CDR3 protein: CASSFTVRTGELFF. CDR3 DNA sequence: TGTGCCAGCAGCTTTACAGTTAGGACCGGGGAGCTGTTTTTT.

V is TRBV2 and J is TRBJ1-1; D might be TRBD1 (5 bases). This CDR3 region has 16 residues. V gave up 6 bases and J gave up 0 bases, with 17 bases separating them. CDR1 and CDR2 from the germline V gene are SNHLY and FYNNEI. CDR3 nucleotide sequence: TGTGCCAGCAGAACTTTAGACAGTACGATGAACACTGAAGCTTTCTTT. The encoded protein is CASRTLDSTMNTEAFF.

The chain couples TRBV5-1 to TRBJ2-1, with 9 bases matching TRBD2. The CDR3 is 15 residues long. The V and J ends lost 0 bases and 9 bases, in that order; junction bases with no gene match: 7. Germline V gene sequence: CDR1 SGHRS, CDR2 YFSETQ. CDR3 sequence reads: CASSLAGGGAGEQFF. The CDR3 DNA sequence: TGCGCCAGCAGCTTGGCCGGCGGGGGGGCCGGTGAGCAGTTCTTC.

This chain links TRBV5-1 with TRBJ2-7; possible D gene TRBD2, 5 bases. This CDR3 contains 14 residues. Trimming stripped 3 bases from V and 3 bases from J, with 13 bases between. Germline values: CDR1 SGHRS, CDR2 YFSETQ. The CDR3: CASSSTPEGYEQYF. For the CDR3, the DNA is TGCGCCAGCAGCTCGACTCCCGAGGGCTACGAGCAGTACTTC.

This clone appeared a few times. The CDR3 spells CATSRDRRVAGGPRQDTQYF. The CDR3 DNA follows: TGTGCCACCAGCAGAGATAGGAGGGTAGCGGGGGGTCCTCGCCAGGATACGCAGTATTTT. The rearrangement links TRBV15 to TRBJ2-3, with 10 bases aligning to TRBD2. After removal of 0 bases from V and 6 bases from J, the junction contained 18 bases not matched to a gene. The CDR3 covers 20 residues. Looked up from germline, CDR1 is LNHNV and CDR2 is YYDKDF (reference sequence).

V is TRBV29-1 and J is TRBJ1-1; 12 bases map to TRBD1. The CDR3 is made up of 13 amino acids. The V segment lost 3 bases and the J segment 6 bases; nucleotides outside the gene matches: 2. Germline-derived CDR1 and CDR2 are SQVTM and ANQGSEA. In DNA form, the CDR3 reads TGCAGCGTTGAGGGGACAGGGGGCCCTGAAGCTTTCTTT. This gives the protein CSVEGTGGPEAFF.

About this clone: Within the sample, other DNA sequences also encode this same CDR3. V usage is TRBV10-1 and J usage is TRBJ2-2; weak D call: TRBD1 (6 bases). Trimming removed 0 bases at V and 1 base at J, with 9 bases between. Germline V gives CDR1 WNHNN, CDR2 SYGVQD (reference sequence). The CDR3 spans 16 residues. For the CDR3, the DNA is TGCGCCAGCAGTGAGTCGGGCAGGGGGAACACCGGGGAGCTGTTTTTT. The encoded protein is CASSESGRGNTGELFF.

This chain joins TRBV20-1 and TRBJ2-7; D is ambiguous. Germline CDR1 and CDR2: DFQATT and SNEGSKA (reference sequence). Trimming stripped 6 bases from V and 0 bases from J, with 6 bases between. This CDR3 spans 11 amino acids. The CDR3 region is CSALSSYEQYF. In DNA, the CDR3 is TGCAGTGCATTGAGCTCCTACGAGCAGTACTTC.

The V call is TRBV4-1, the J call TRBJ1-4, with 9 nucleotides matching TRBD1. Germline V gene sequence: CDR1 MGHRA, CDR2 YSYEKL. Losses at the gene ends were 4 bases for V and 7 bases for J; bases not matched to a gene: 7. The length of the CDR3 is 15 residues. The CDR3 protein is CASSRPGQGGEKLFF. The CDR3, as DNA: TGCGCCAGCAGCCGCCCGGGACAGGGCGGTGAAAAACTGTTTTTT.

The table lists this clone with many counts. The CDR3 coding sequence is TGCAGCGTTCTATCAGGGGCCTACGAGCAGTACTTC. It yields the protein CSVLSGAYEQYF. The chain is built from TRBV29-1 and TRBJ2-7, with D possibly matching TRBD1 (6 bases). Trimming took 5 bases from V and 2 from J, leaving 10 bases between them. Germline V CDR1 and CDR2: SQVTM, ANQGSEA. The CDR3 has 12 residues.

This clone was seen once. The chain uses TRBV11-2 and TRBJ2-6, with 12 nucleotides matching TRBD2. After removal of 6 bases from V and 0 bases from J, the junction contained 3 bases not matched to a gene. CDR3 size: 17 residues. CDR1 SGHAT and CDR2 FQNNGV come from the germline V gene. For the CDR3, the DNA is TGTGCCAGCAGACTAGCGGGGGGTTCCTCTGGGGCCAACGTCCTGACTTTC. Translating it yields CASRLAGGSSGANVLTF.

The chain is built from TRBV7-9 and TRBJ2-1; D may be TRBD2 (5 bases). Germline CDR1 SEHNR, CDR2 FQNEAQ (reference sequence). The CDR3 loop spans 14 amino acids. Trimming left V 2 bases short and J 7 bases short, with 12 bases between. As DNA, the CDR3 is TGTGCCAGCAGCTTATCTCTAGCTTGGAATGAGCAGTTCTTC. Translation: CASSLSLAWNEQFF. Supplemented by reference TRBV7-9 and TRBJ2-1, the full variable domain reads DTGVSQNPRHKITKRGQNVTFRCDPISEHNRLYWYRQTLGQGPEFLTYFQNEAQLEKSRLLSDRFSAERPKGSFSTLEIQRTEQGDSAMYLCASSLSLAWNEQFFGPGTRLTVL.

The V gene is TRBV20-1, the J gene TRBJ1-2; 7 bases match TRBD1. This CDR3 spans 11 amino acids. The germline gives CDR1 DFQATT, CDR2 SNEGSKA (reference sequence). The CDR3 spells CGVTRGSGYTF. CDR3 bases: TGCGGAGTAACCAGGGGGAGCGGCTACACCTTC.

This clone was counted a few times. This chain links TRBV27 with TRBJ1-5; D is perhaps TRBD1 (6 bases). This CDR3 has 15 amino acids. Trimming shortened V by 2 bases and J by 7 bases, and 15 bases separated the two germline ends. Per the germline V gene, CDR1 is MNHEY and CDR2 is SMNVEV (reference sequence). The CDR3 DNA reads TGTGCCAGCAGTTTAGTACAGGGTGGGAAGCAGCCCCAGCATTTT. Translation: CASSLVQGGKQPQHF.

The rearrangement joins TRBV6-5 to TRBJ2-3; a weak D match, TRBD2 (6 bases). V was shortened by 6 bases and J by 6 bases, with 16 bases between the two germline ends. The CDR3 contains 14 residues. Germline assignment: CDR1 MNHEY and CDR2 SVGAGI. CDR3 amino acids: CASRRELISDTQYF. The CDR3 bases are TGTGCCAGCAGACGGGAGCTTATCTCTGATACGCAGTATTTT.

The chain employs TRBV28 and TRBJ2-7; the match to TRBD1 covers 9 bases. This CDR3 contains 14 residues. CDR1 and CDR2 from the germline V gene are MDHEN and SYDVKM. The junction had 6 bases not matched to a gene; V was cut back by 5 bases and J by 4 bases. This CDR3 is CASSTTGGPYEQYF. The CDR3 bases are TGTGCCAGCAGTACGACAGGGGGGCCTTACGAGCAGTACTTC.

The chain has TRBV11-1 and TRBJ2-3; TRBD2 is a possible D gene (6 bases). V was pared by 7 bases and J by 4 bases, with 18 bases between. CDR3 length: 15 residues. CDR1 is SGHAT and CDR2 is FQDESV in the germline V gene (reference sequence). The CDR3 sequence is CASIPRWGRPDTQYF. In nucleotides, the CDR3 is TGTGCCAGCATCCCCAGGTGGGGGAGGCCAGATACGCAGTATTTT.

The rearrangement joins TRBV28 to TRBJ2-2; D may be TRBD1 (5 bases). V lost 1 base and J 8 bases, leaving 14 bases between the germline ends. The CDR3 sequence is 15 residues long. CDR1 and CDR2 (germline): MDHEN, SYDVKM. CDR3 in amino acids: CASSLSGLLSGELFF. The CDR3 DNA reads as TGTGCCAGCAGTTTATCAGGGCTTTTATCTGGGGAGCTGTTTTTT.

The chain joins TRBV10-1 to TRBJ2-7; 7 bases align to TRBD2. The germline gives CDR1 WNHNN, CDR2 SYGVQD (reference sequence). The V segment lost 1 base and the J segment 6 bases; nucleotides outside the gene matches: 3. The CDR3 spans 13 residues. CDR3 amino acids: CASSEWGGSEQYF. The CDR3 DNA sequence: TGCGCCAGCAGTGAGTGGGGGGGTTCCGAGCAGTACTTC.

The chain combines TRBV30 with TRBJ2-5; 10 bases map to TRBD1. The V gene end was trimmed by 3 bases and the J gene end by 5 bases; junction bases not matched to a gene: 9. This CDR3 is built from 15 residues. Germline V CDR1 and CDR2: GTSNPN, SVGIG (reference sequence). The CDR3 here is CAWRSGTGDQETQYF. The CDR3 DNA reads TGTGCCTGGAGGTCCGGGACAGGGGATCAGGAGACCCAGTACTTC.

This clone is a singleton in its sample. The chain joins TRBV7-2 to TRBJ2-1; D call uncertain. The V end lost 1 base, the J end lost 15 bases, and 16 bases lay between the germline ends. Germline assignment: CDR1 SGHTA and CDR2 FQGNSA. The CDR3 is 13 amino acids. The CDR3 coding sequence is TGTGCCAGCAGCTTAGGTTATGGCAGCGCTCGGTTCTTC. This gives the protein CASSLGYGSARFF. The full variable domain, completed using reference TRBV7-2 and TRBJ2-1, is GAGVSQSPSNKVTEKGKDVELRCDPISGHTALYWYRQSLGQGLEFLIYFQGNSAPDKSGLPSDRFSAERTGGSVSTLTIQRTQQEDSAVYLCASSLGYGSARFFGPGTRLTVL.

V gene TRBV27 combines with J gene TRBJ2-7, with 7 bases aligning to TRBD2. CDR1 is MNHEY, CDR2 SMNVEV, per germline (reference sequence). V trimming: 1 base; J trimming: 5 bases; junction bases outside the gene matches: 5. This CDR3 region has 14 residues. The CDR3 nucleotides are TGTGCCAGCAGTTTATTGGGAGGGATCCACGAGCAGTACTTC. Translation gives CASSLLGGIHEQYF.

CDR3 DNA: TGTGCCAGCAGTAAACAGGGTAGGGGCGAAAAACTGTTTTTT. Protein: CASSKQGRGEKLFF. This chain links TRBV2 with TRBJ1-4; a possible D gene is TRBD1 (6 bases). Looked up from germline, CDR1 is SNHLY and CDR2 is FYNNEI. This CDR3 has 14 amino acids. V was clipped by 5 bases and J by 8 bases, with 15 bases between them.

The rearrangement links TRBV7-2 to TRBJ2-1; 10 nucleotides agree with TRBD2. Germline CDR1 is SGHTA and CDR2 is FQGNSA. The CDR3 consists of 17 residues. Trimming removed 4 bases from V and 0 bases from J; junction bases left unmatched: 6. CDR3 DNA: TGTGCCAGCAGCTCCCGGACTAGCGGCAGCTCCTACAATGAGCAGTTCTTC. This translates into CASSSRTSGSSYNEQFF.

V usage is TRBV6-6 and J usage is TRBJ1-5; the match to TRBD1 covers 7 bases. Germline V CDR1 and CDR2: MNHNY, SVGAGI (reference sequence). Unmatched junction bases numbered 14, after V lost 9 bases and J lost 6 bases. This CDR3 has 15 residues. CDR3 nucleotide sequence: TGTGCCAGTACATCTGGGGGGACAGTAAGTCAGCCCCAGCATTTT. Its protein product is CASTSGGTVSQPQHF.

This chain uses TRBV19 with TRBJ1-2, with 9 bases matching TRBD1. This CDR3 is 15 amino acids long. Germline V gene data show CDR1 as LNHDA and CDR2 as SQIVND (reference sequence). Germline trimming cut 5 bases from V and 2 bases from J; bases unmatched to any gene: 6. The DNA for the CDR3 is TGTGCCAGTAGTCGCCGGGACAGGGCGAACTATGGCTACACCTTC. It yields the protein CASSRRDRANYGYTF.

The V gene is TRBV10-3, the J gene TRBJ1-5; 8 bases are shared with TRBD1. This CDR3 contains 18 residues. Germline assignment: CDR1 ENHRY and CDR2 SYGVKD. V trimming: 8 bases; J trimming: 1 base; junction bases outside the gene matches: 16. The CDR3 protein is CAIGSGTGYPESNQPQHF. The CDR3 DNA reads TGTGCCATCGGGAGCGGGACAGGATATCCGGAAAGCAATCAGCCCCAGCATTTT.